Below, one T cell receptor (beta chain) is given with its context. Assay: immunoSEQ multiplex PCR; the TCRdb copy retains only in-frame clones and omits some. The table has roughly 2 million clones, roughly 95% seen once; the top ten hold 1.1%. CD8 cells classed as naive were CD45RO-negative and positively selected for CCR7, excluding terminally differentiated effector memory CD45RA+ cells. This sample is part of a study of shared clonotypes between healthy human individuals. Germline CDR1 and CDR2: LGHNA and YSLEER. The CDR3 runs 16 residues. The V end was cut by 3 bases, the J end by 0 bases, with 13 bases between.

The TCR was taken from a man between 18 and 29 years old in good health. The chain is built from TRBV4-3 and TRBJ2-3; tentative D call: TRBD1 (6 bases). Sequencing was carried out using naive CD8+ T cells sorted from blood. The DNA for the CDR3 is TGCGCCAGCAGCCAGGCGACAGGATCTAGCACAGATACGCAGTATTTT. Protein: CASSQATGSSTDTQYF.